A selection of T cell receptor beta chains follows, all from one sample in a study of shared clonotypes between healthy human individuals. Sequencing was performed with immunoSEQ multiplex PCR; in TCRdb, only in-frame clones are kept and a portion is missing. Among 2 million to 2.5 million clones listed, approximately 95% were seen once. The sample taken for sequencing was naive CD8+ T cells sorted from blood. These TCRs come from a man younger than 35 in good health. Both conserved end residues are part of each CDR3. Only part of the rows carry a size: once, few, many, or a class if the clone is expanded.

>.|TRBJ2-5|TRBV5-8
CASSDPGHGWETQYF
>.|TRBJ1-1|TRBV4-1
CASSQVKATEAFF
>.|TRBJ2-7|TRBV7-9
CASSSVENSYEQYF
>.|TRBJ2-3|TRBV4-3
CASSQDLEVTDTQYF
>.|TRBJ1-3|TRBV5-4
CASNILITGVAGNTIYF
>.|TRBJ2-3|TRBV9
CASSPWDRGSDTQYF
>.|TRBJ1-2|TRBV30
CAWSGEGAAGGYTF
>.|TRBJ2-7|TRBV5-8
CASSLGTGWEQYF
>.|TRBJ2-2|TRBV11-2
CASSPGGGLGELFF
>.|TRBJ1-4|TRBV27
CASGKGGAREKLFF
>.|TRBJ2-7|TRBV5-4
CASSPQGNLYEQYF
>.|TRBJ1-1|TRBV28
CASSSPQGLEAFF
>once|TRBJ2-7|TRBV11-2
CASSPGLSYEQYF
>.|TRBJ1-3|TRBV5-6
CASSLAGSGNTIYF
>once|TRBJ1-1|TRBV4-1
CASSITDGVLTEAFF
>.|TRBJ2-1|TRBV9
CASSPEVWTSVYNEQFF
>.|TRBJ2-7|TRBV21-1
CASSKGEPLEPYEQYF
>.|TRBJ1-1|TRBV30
CAWSYKGAGNTEAFF
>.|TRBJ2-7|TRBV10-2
CASSEAIGGGYEQYF
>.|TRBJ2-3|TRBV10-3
CAISEWEESDTQYF
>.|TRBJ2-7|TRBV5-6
CASSLGYSGGGYEQYF
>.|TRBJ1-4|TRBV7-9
CASSLGDRGPLGKLFF
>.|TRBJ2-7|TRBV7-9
CASSLARGTSGSSNEQYF
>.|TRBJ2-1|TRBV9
CASSTLANEQFF
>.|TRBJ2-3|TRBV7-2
CASSLFAEWGTDTQYF
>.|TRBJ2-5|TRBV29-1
CSVEAGDRVETQYF
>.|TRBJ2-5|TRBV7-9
CASSSTRDRVETQYF
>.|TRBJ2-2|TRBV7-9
CASSPQTSLDTGELFF
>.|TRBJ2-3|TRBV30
CAWSVTTTDTQYF
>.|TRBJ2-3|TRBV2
CASSEVDSTDTQYF
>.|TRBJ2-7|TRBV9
CASSVGGGTYEQYF
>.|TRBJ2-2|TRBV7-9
CASSLWDRATGELFF
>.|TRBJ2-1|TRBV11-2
CASSLSPSGGNEQFF
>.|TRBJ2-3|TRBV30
CAWSVDTTSSTDTQYF
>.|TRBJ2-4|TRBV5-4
CASSFQTPGAKNIQYF
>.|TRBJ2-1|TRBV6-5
CASRSPGASDNEQFF
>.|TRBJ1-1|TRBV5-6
CASSLAAPTVYWGSTEAFF
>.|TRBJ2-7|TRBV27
CASSVSQVFSYEQYF
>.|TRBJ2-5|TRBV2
CASSEGLGGETQYF
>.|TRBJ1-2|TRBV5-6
CASSPGQSSYGYTF
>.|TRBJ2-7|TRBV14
CASSQLTGTGIYEQYF
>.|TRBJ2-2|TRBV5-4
CASSPPGTGELFF
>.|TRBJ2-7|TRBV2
CASSLGLAGVMEEQYF
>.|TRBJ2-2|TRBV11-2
CASSTGLAGDRGELFF
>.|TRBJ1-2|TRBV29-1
CSVDILRESGYTF
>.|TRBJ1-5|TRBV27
CASSLTGTVQPQHF
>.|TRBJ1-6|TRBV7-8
CASSLYGGLNSPLHF
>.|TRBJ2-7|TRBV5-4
CASSLGTDYEQYF
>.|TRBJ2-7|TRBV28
CASSLWGDSYEQYF
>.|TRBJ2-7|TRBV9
CASSATGGNEQYF
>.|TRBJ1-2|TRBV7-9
CASSLSGSPGGYTF
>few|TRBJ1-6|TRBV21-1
CASSGAMLSNSPLHF
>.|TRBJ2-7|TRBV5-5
CASSLAWTGGYEQYF
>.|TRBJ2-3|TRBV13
CASSLGLAGDTDTQYF
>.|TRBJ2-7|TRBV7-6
CASSLPVGFSGGGAYEQYF
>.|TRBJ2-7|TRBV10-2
CASSGGQGLSSYEQYF
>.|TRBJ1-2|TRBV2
CASSEARSGEDSGYTF
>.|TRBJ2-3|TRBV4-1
CATSQVGSTDTQYF
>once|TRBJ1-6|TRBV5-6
CASSDTGFNSPLHF
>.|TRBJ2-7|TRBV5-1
CASSAGTGDYEQYF